A selection of T cell receptor beta chains follows, all from one sample in a study of Ad26.COV2.S vaccination and SARS-CoV-2 variants. Profiling relied on immunoSEQ multiplex PCR, and the TCRdb table lists in-frame clones only, not all of them. The sample gives over 250,000 clones, about 87% of which show up once; about 3.1% is in the top ten. The sequencing here drew on peripheral blood, taken in a trial of Ad26.COV2.S vaccine versus placebo. The receptors were sampled from a person aged 18 to 65 who received the Ad26.COV2.S COVID-19 vaccine or a placebo. Both conserved end residues are part of each CDR3. The D gene is left open where the match is weak. Expanded clones are given a class, and other clones once, few, many or no size at all.

clone_size | j_call | cdr3_length | v_call | d_call | cdr3_aa | cdr3_nt
NA | TRBJ2-7 | 13 | TRBV6-5 | NA | CASRNRESYEQYF | TGTGCCAGCAGAAACAGAGAGAGCTACGAGCAGTACTTC
once | TRBJ1-1 | 13 | TRBV2 | NA | CASSPRPNTEAFF | TGTGCCAGCAGTCCACGGCCGAACACTGAAGCTTTCTTT
NA | TRBJ1-6 | 16 | TRBV28 | TRBD1 | CASSTPQGALNSPLHF | TGTGCCAGCAGTACACCACAGGGGGCCCTTAATTCACCCCTCCACTTT
NA | TRBJ1-2 | 15 | TRBV20-1 | TRBD1 | CSASFHRGQNYGYTF | TGCAGTGCTAGTTTTCACAGGGGGCAGAACTATGGCTACACCTTC
NA | TRBJ1-1 | 14 | TRBV5-1 | NA | CASSPPGAATEAFF | TGCGCCAGCAGCCCCCCCGGGGCTGCCACTGAAGCTTTCTTT
NA | TRBJ2-1 | 15 | TRBV5-4 | NA | CASSLSGTAYNEQFF | TGTGCCAGCAGCCTCTCCGGGACTGCTTACAATGAGCAGTTCTTC
once | TRBJ2-2 | 15 | TRBV5-6 | NA | CASSWTDRDTGELFF | TGTGCCAGCAGCTGGACAGATAGAGACACCGGGGAGCTGTTTTTT
NA | TRBJ1-3 | 12 | TRBV18 | NA | CASSSLGVSIYF | TGTGCCAGCTCATCCCTGGGGGTGTCCATATATTTT
NA | TRBJ1-3 | 14 | TRBV5-6 | TRBD1 | CASSRTGAGNTIYF | TGTGCCAGCAGCCGGACAGGGGCTGGAAACACCATATATTTT
NA | TRBJ2-3 | 17 | TRBV19 | NA | CASRPITWEGGPDTQYF | TGTGCCAGTCGCCCCATTACGTGGGAGGGGGGACCAGATACGCAGTATTTT
NA | TRBJ1-1 | 14 | TRBV9 | NA | CASSVLQANTEAFF | TGTGCCAGCAGCGTACTGCAGGCGAACACTGAAGCTTTCTTT
NA | TRBJ2-1 | 14 | TRBV11-3 | TRBD1 | CASSFSGQAGEQFF | TGTGCCAGCAGCTTCTCGGGACAGGCCGGCGAGCAGTTCTTC
NA | TRBJ1-1 | 12 | TRBV2 | NA | CARRDFNTEAFF | TGTGCCAGACGGGATTTTAACACTGAAGCTTTCTTT
NA | TRBJ2-5 | 16 | TRBV5-1 | TRBD2 | CASSWAGTSAQETQYF | TGCGCCAGCAGCTGGGCCGGGACTAGCGCACAAGAGACCCAGTACTTC
NA | TRBJ1-1 | 16 | TRBV2 | TRBD1 | CARTAGGPRGWTEAFF | TGTGCCAGGACCGCAGGGGGCCCCCGGGGATGGACTGAAGCTTTCTTT
NA | TRBJ2-3 | 15 | TRBV10-3 | NA | CAISEARGRKDTQYF | TGTGCCATCAGTGAGGCGCGGGGCCGGAAGGATACGCAGTATTTT
NA | TRBJ2-5 | 13 | TRBV10-1 | TRBD2 | CASSAAGGETQYF | TGCGCCAGCAGTGCGGCGGGAGGAGAGACCCAGTACTTC
NA | TRBJ2-7 | 15 | TRBV7-9 | TRBD1 | CASSLTGTGVREQYF | TGTGCCAGCAGCTTGACCGGGACAGGGGTCCGCGAGCAGTACTTC
NA | TRBJ2-1 | 14 | TRBV7-2 | NA | CASSLLGLGDEQFF | TGTGCCAGCAGCTTACTTGGCCTCGGGGATGAGCAGTTCTTC
few | TRBJ2-2 | 16 | TRBV18 | TRBD2 | CASSRSLAGNTGELFF | TGTGCCAGCTCCCGTTCACTAGCGGGAAACACCGGGGAGCTGTTTTTT
NA | TRBJ2-3 | 14 | TRBV4-1 | NA | CASSQVPGPDTQYF | TGCGCCAGCAGCCAAGTTCCGGGCCCAGATACGCAGTATTTT
NA | TRBJ2-2 | 17 | TRBV6-2/TRBV6-3 | TRBD2 | CASSYSGLAANTGELFF | TGTGCCAGCAGTTACTCTGGACTAGCCGCGAACACCGGGGAGCTGTTTTTT
NA | TRBJ1-2 | 14 | TRBV5-5 | NA | CASSFSEGFYGYTF | TGTGCCAGCAGCTTCTCAGAGGGATTCTATGGCTACACCTTC
NA | TRBJ1-4 | 13 | TRBV9 | NA | CASSRMESEKLFF | TGTGCCAGCTCACGTATGGAAAGCGAAAAACTGTTTTTT
NA | TRBJ2-3 | 13 | TRBV9 | NA | CASSARVADTQYF | TGTGCCAGCAGCGCCCGGGTGGCCGATACGCAGTATTTT
once | TRBJ1-2 | 15 | TRBV3-1/TRBV3-2 | TRBD1 | CASSPWDRGTYGYTF | TGTGCCAGCAGCCCGTGGGACAGGGGGACCTATGGCTACACCTTC
NA | TRBJ2-7 | 14 | TRBV2 | NA | CASSDFGSISEQYF | TGTGCCAGCAGTGATTTCGGGAGTATCTCCGAGCAGTACTTC
NA | TRBJ2-7 | 14 | TRBV11-1 | NA | CASSWRSKTYEQYF | TGTGCCAGCAGCTGGAGGTCGAAGACCTACGAGCAGTACTTC
NA | TRBJ1-3 | 15 | TRBV7-2 | NA | CASSLRGGDANTIYF | TGTGCCAGCAGCTTAAGGGGGGGCGATGCAAACACCATATATTTT
NA | TRBJ2-5 | 16 | TRBV7-2 | NA | CASSLWGAGSQETQYF | TGTGCCAGCAGCTTATGGGGGGCTGGGTCCCAAGAGACCCAGTACTTC
NA | TRBJ1-2 | 16 | TRBV19 | TRBD1 | CASSMSRGTINYGYTF | TGTGCCAGTAGCATGTCCAGGGGGACTATTAACTATGGCTACACCTTC
NA | TRBJ1-3 | 14 | TRBV5-1 | TRBD1 | CASSPGQLRDTIYF | TGCGCCAGCAGCCCGGGACAGTTGAGAGACACCATATATTTT
NA | TRBJ2-3 | 15 | TRBV7-6 | NA | CASSRSAPVTDTQYF | TGTGCCAGCAGCCGAAGCGCCCCCGTCACAGATACGCAGTATTTT
NA | TRBJ1-1 | 15 | TRBV15 | NA | CATSSKLGQNTEAFF | TGTGCCACCAGCTCAAAGCTGGGGCAGAACACTGAAGCTTTCTTT
NA | TRBJ2-1 | 13 | TRBV27 | NA | CASSLIATSEQFF | TGTGCCAGCAGTTTGATAGCTACGAGTGAGCAGTTCTTC
NA | TRBJ1-5 | 13 | TRBV30 | NA | CAWSVRAPQPQHF | TGTGCCTGGAGTGTCAGGGCCCCTCAACCCCAGCATTTT
NA | TRBJ2-2 | 15 | TRBV7-9 | NA | CASSGLRGAAGELFF | TGTGCCAGCAGCGGCCTCAGGGGGGCGGCCGGGGAGCTGTTTTTT
NA | TRBJ2-7 | 15 | TRBV2 | NA | CASSPRWTTTYEQYF | TGTGCCAGCAGTCCCCGCTGGACTACGACCTACGAGCAGTACTTC
NA | TRBJ2-5 | 15 | TRBV19 | NA | CASSILGTLGETQYF | TGTGCCAGTAGTATTTTGGGGACCCTCGGGGAGACCCAGTACTTC
NA | TRBJ1-1 | 13 | TRBV10-3 | NA | CAISELRSTEAFF | TGTGCCATCAGTGAGCTCAGGTCCACTGAAGCTTTCTTT
NA | TRBJ1-2 | 15 | TRBV24-1 | NA | CATSDSDFYSYGYTF | TGTGCCACCAGTGATTCGGACTTCTACTCCTATGGCTACACCTTC
NA | TRBJ2-2 | 17 | TRBV28 | TRBD1 | CASSPMTGNRRTGELFF | TGTGCCAGCAGTCCTATGACAGGGAATAGGCGAACCGGGGAGCTGTTTTTT
NA | TRBJ2-5 | 16 | TRBV9 | NA | CASSVDSRYKQETQYF | TGTGCCAGCAGCGTAGACTCGCGGTATAAGCAAGAGACCCAGTACTTC
NA | TRBJ1-1 | 16 | TRBV5-1 | NA | CASSLARQMMNTEAFF | TGCGCCAGCAGCTTGGCGAGACAGATGATGAACACTGAAGCTTTCTTT
once | TRBJ2-5 | 15 | TRBV7-9 | TRBD2 | CASSLANAGAETQYF | TGTGCCAGCAGCTTAGCGAACGCGGGAGCGGAGACCCAGTACTTC
NA | TRBJ2-1 | 16 | TRBV5-1 | NA | CASSLAWSVSYNEQFF | TGCGCCAGCAGCTTGGCCTGGTCGGTTTCCTACAATGAGCAGTTCTTC
NA | TRBJ1-2 | 14 | TRBV4-2 | NA | CASSQEAVDYGYTF | TGTGCCAGCAGCCAAGAGGCAGTGGACTATGGCTACACCTTC
NA | TRBJ2-7 | 11 | TRBV20-1 | NA | CSARTGYEQYF | TGCAGTGCTAGAACCGGCTACGAGCAGTACTTC
NA | TRBJ1-2 | 12 | TRBV19 | TRBD1 | CASSIDRGGYTF | TGTGCCAGTAGTATCGACAGGGGTGGCTACACCTTC
NA | TRBJ2-3 | 12 | TRBV4-1 | NA | CASSQAGIVQYF | TGCGCCAGCAGCCAAGCCGGGATCGTGCAGTATTTT
NA | TRBJ2-1 | 18 | TRBV7-9 | NA | CASSARPVGADPYNEQFF | TGTGCCAGCAGCGCTCGCCCCGTCGGAGCGGATCCCTACAATGAGCAGTTCTTC
NA | TRBJ2-7 | 18 | TRBV6-6 | TRBD2 | CASSPGLAGGLSSYEQYF | TGTGCCAGCAGTCCCGGACTAGCGGGGGGCCTGAGCTCCTACGAGCAGTACTTC
NA | TRBJ1-1 | 15 | TRBV6-2/TRBV6-3 | NA | CASSYTRGFDTEAFF | TGTGCCAGCAGTTACACTCGGGGCTTCGACACTGAAGCTTTCTTT
NA | TRBJ1-6 | 21 | TRBV23-1 | NA | CASSQESPGQSCSSYNSPLHF | TGCGCCAGCAGTCAGGAGAGCCCTGGACAGTCCTGTAGCTCCTATAATTCACCCCTCCACTTT
NA | TRBJ1-2 | 14 | TRBV7-2 | NA | CASSPGRQSWGYTF | TGTGCCAGCAGCCCAGGACGGCAATCGTGGGGCTACACCTTC
NA | TRBJ1-2 | 15 | TRBV5-4 | TRBD1 | CASSSGGTALYGYTF | TGTGCCAGCAGCTCAGGAGGGACAGCCCTCTATGGCTACACCTTC
NA | TRBJ2-7 | 13 | TRBV30 | NA | CAWSVGRSYEQYF | TGTGCCTGGAGTGTAGGCAGGTCCTACGAGCAGTACTTC
NA | TRBJ1-5 | 16 | TRBV5-1 | NA | CASSPEGVGHNQPQHF | TGCGCCAGCAGCCCGGAAGGGGTAGGTCACAATCAGCCCCAGCATTTT
NA | TRBJ2-4 | 15 | TRBV3-1/TRBV3-2 | TRBD2 | CASSRTSGSGDIQYF | TGTGCCAGCAGCCGGACTAGCGGGAGTGGAGACATTCAGTACTTC